Following are 13 T cell receptor beta chains from one sample sequenced in a study of blood T cell repertoires in COVID-19. Generated by immunoSEQ multiplex PCR, the TCRdb table keeps only in-frame clones and is missing some. This sample has more than 200,000 clones, with less than 85% found just once. The sample consisted of peripheral blood. Receptors originate from a woman older than 75 with active or convalescent COVID-19.

The chain uses TRBV6-5 and TRBJ2-7, with TRBD1 as a possible D gene (6 bases). In germline, CDR1 is MNHEY, CDR2 SVGAGI. CDR3 size: 13 residues. Trimming cost V 7 bases and J 2 bases, with 12 bases left between them. This chain's CDR3 is CASNSAGAYEQYF. DNA of the CDR3: TGTGCCAGCAATAGCGCAGGGGCCTACGAGCAGTACTTC.

This chain connects TRBV28 to TRBJ2-3, with TRBD1 as a possible D gene (5 bases). Germline V gene lookup returns CDR1 MDHEN and CDR2 SYDVKM. The CDR3 is 14 residues long. V shed 6 bases and J shed 0 bases, with 10 bases lying between them. CDR3: CASSRTTSTDTQYF. CDR3 DNA: TGTGCCAGCAGCCGGACAACTAGCACAGATACGCAGTATTTT.

The genes are TRBV5-4 and TRBJ2-3; TRBD1 is a possible D gene (7 bases). Germline CDR1 and CDR2: SGHNT and YYREEE (reference sequence). The CDR3 has 17 amino acids. V gave up 4 bases and J gave up 4 bases, with 22 bases separating them. The CDR3 region has the DNA TGTGCCAGCAGCCGGACAGGCGCGGGGATGGTAGCAGATACGCAGTATTTT. As protein: CASSRTGAGMVADTQYF.

The rearrangement joins TRBV4-1 to TRBJ1-2; D not certain. The germline V gene has CDR1 MGHRA and CDR2 YSYEKL. The CDR3 totals 17 residues. Trimming took off 0 bases at V and 8 bases at J, with 22 bases between the two ends. The CDR3 is CASSQDKALFFSGGYTF. Written as DNA, the CDR3 is TGCGCCAGCAGCCAAGATAAAGCCCTATTTTTCTCGGGGGGCTACACCTTC.

CDR3 nucleotide sequence: TGTGCCAGCAGTCCTCTTTCGGGTACTGCGTGGGAAAAACTGTTTTTT. Translation: CASSPLSGTAWEKLFF. The V gene is TRBV28, the J gene TRBJ1-4; D uncertain. The V gene's germline CDR1 is MDHEN and CDR2 SYDVKM. The CDR3 totals 16 residues. V gave up 5 bases and J gave up 8 bases, with 21 bases separating them. Complete variable domain (other parts from reference TRBV28 and TRBJ1-4): DVKVTQSSRYLVKRTGEKVFLECVQDMDHENMFWYRQDPGLGLRLIYFSYDVKMKEKGDIPEGYSVSREKKERFSLILESASTNQTSMYLCASSPLSGTAWEKLFFGSGTQLSVL.

The V gene is TRBV7-8, the J gene TRBJ1-1; 7 positions agree with TRBD1. Trimming cost V 2 bases and J 5 bases; bases outside gene matches: 23. The CDR3 contains 20 residues. Germline V gives CDR1 SGHVS, CDR2 FQNEAQ. The CDR3 sequence is CASSLNGLGQAGGSGTEAFF. CDR3 bases: TGTGCCAGCAGCTTAAACGGGCTAGGACAGGCCGGAGGATCGGGGACTGAAGCTTTCTTT.

The V call is TRBV4-1, the J call TRBJ1-5; TRBD1 matches at 8 bases. The CDR3 consists of 15 residues. Germline loops: CDR1 MGHRA, CDR2 YSYEKL. V was clipped by 3 bases and J by 2 bases; unmatched bases: 3. CDR3 nucleotide sequence: TGCGCCAGCAGCCAGACGGACAGGGGCAATCAGCCCCAGCATTTT. Translating gives CASSQTDRGNQPQHF.

This sequence joins TRBV6-5 and TRBJ1-2; 7 bases line up with TRBD1. Looked up from germline, CDR1 is MNHEY and CDR2 is SVGAGI. The CDR3 covers 13 residues. J gave up 4 bases and V 10 bases, and 9 bases lay outside the gene matches. CDR3 in DNA: TGTGCCAACACACAGGGGCCGTCCTATGGCTACACCTTC. Translation gives CANTQGPSYGYTF.

This sequence joins TRBV28 and TRBJ1-5; D perhaps matches TRBD1 (6 bases). V lost 6 bases and J lost 0, with 21 bases in between. Germline values: CDR1 MDHEN, CDR2 SYDVKM. The CDR3 contains 18 residues. The CDR3, as DNA: TGTGCCAGCAGACGACAGGCCCTACGCCTATATAGCAATCAGCCCCAGCATTTT. This sequence encodes CASRRQALRLYSNQPQHF.

The gene calls are TRBV2 and TRBJ2-1; 12 nucleotides align to TRBD1. The CDR3 covers 14 residues. V was clipped by 6 bases and J by 7 bases; unmatched bases: 4. The germline CDR1 and CDR2 sequences are SNHLY and FYNNEI. CDR3 in amino acids: CASSRDRGRNEQFF. DNA of the CDR3: TGTGCCAGCAGCCGGGACAGGGGGCGGAATGAGCAGTTCTTC.

In DNA, the CDR3 is TGTGCCAGCAGTTTGAGGGGGCGCAATTCACCCCTCCACTTT. It is translated as CASSLRGRNSPLHF. The rearrangement links TRBV28 to TRBJ1-6; TRBD1 matches 7 bases. Germline V CDR1 and CDR2: MDHEN, SYDVKM. V trimming: 3 bases; J trimming: 7 bases; junction bases outside the gene matches: 3. The CDR3 runs 14 residues. The full variable domain, in which reference TRBV28 and TRBJ1-6 provide the parts outside the CDR3, is DVKVTQSSRYLVKRTGEKVFLECVQDMDHENMFWYRQDPGLGLRLIYFSYDVKMKEKGDIPEGYSVSREKKERFSLILESASTNQTSMYLCASSLRGRNSPLHFGNGTRLTVT.

CDR3 loop: CASSLGFGAGGLNTEAFF. CDR3 DNA: TGCGCCAGCAGCTTGGGTTTCGGGGCAGGGGGATTGAACACTGAAGCTTTCTTT. This rearrangement joins TRBV5-1 to TRBJ1-1; 7 bases agree with TRBD1. Germline-derived CDR1 and CDR2 are SGHRS and YFSETQ. V was pared by 0 bases and J by 0 bases, with 11 bases of the junction left unmatched. The CDR3 runs 18 residues.

Worth noting for this clone: The junction departs from germline at one end; a sequencing error may be responsible. The chain couples TRBV10-2 to TRBJ2-5, with TRBD2 matching 10 bases. This CDR3 is 15 amino acids long. Germline V gives CDR1 WSHSY, CDR2 SAAADI. The CDR3 bases are TGCACCAGCAGTGACCCGACTAGCGGGCAAGAGACCCAGTACTTC. Encoded protein: CTSSDPTSGQETQYF.